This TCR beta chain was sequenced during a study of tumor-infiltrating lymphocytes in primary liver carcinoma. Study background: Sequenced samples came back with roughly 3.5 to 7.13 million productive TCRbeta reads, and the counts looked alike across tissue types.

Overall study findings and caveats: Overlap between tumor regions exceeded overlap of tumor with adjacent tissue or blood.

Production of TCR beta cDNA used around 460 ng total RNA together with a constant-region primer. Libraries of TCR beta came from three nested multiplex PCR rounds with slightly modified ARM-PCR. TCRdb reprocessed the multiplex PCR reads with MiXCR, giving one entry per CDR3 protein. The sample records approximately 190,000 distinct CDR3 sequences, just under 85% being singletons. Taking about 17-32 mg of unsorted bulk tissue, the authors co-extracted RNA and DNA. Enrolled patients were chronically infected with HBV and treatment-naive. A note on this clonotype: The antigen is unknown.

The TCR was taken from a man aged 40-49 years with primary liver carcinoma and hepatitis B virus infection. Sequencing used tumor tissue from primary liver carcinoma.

The CDR3 region has the DNA TGTGCCAGCAGGCCAGGGCCGGACACCGGGGAGCTGTTTTTT. Encoded protein: CASRPGPDTGELFF. The chain uses TRBV5-4 and TRBJ2-2; perhaps TRBD1 as D (5 bases). CDR3 length: 14 amino acids. Trimming took off 5 bases at V and 3 bases at J, with 11 bases between the two ends. The germline CDR1 and CDR2 sequences are SGHNT and YYREEE (reference sequence).